This T cell receptor (beta chain) was identified during a study of cytomegalovirus exposure and HLA in healthy donors. Study summary: In an earlier analysis, 90 million to 130 million unique TCR beta sequences were found from about 179 million T cells.

In the PCR, 60 Vbeta and 13 Jbeta primers were used. The table came from immunoSEQ multiplex PCR; TCRdb's copy has only in-frame clones and leaves some out. The data show around 190,000 clones, with over 75% seen just once and approximately 2.2% held by the top ten. Study results and limitations: As was reported, the HLA-A and HLA-B alleles of most subjects were accurately predicted from TCR beta sequences.

About this clone itself: As yet, its antigen is unknown.

CDR3 size: 16 residues. Germline loops: CDR1 KGHSH, CDR2 LQKENI. Trimming pared 5 bases from V and 0 bases from J, leaving 16 bases between. Specimen: PBMCs. This chain connects TRBV18 to TRBJ1-1; D might be TRBD1 (6 bases). This receptor was identified in a woman aged 45-60 years in good health and CMV-seronegative. The CDR3 DNA reads TGTGCCAGCTCAGCAAGGGGTGACAGGCTGAACACTGAAGCTTTCTTT. It codes for CASSARGDRLNTEAFF. The full variable domain, its missing parts supplied by reference TRBV18 and TRBJ1-1, is NAGVMQNPRHLVRRRGQEARLRCSPMKGHSHVYWYRQLPEEGLKFMVYLQKENIIDESGMPKERFSAEFPKEGPSILRIQQVVRGDSAAYFCASSARGDRLNTEAFFGQGTRLTVV.